Following are 3 T cell receptor beta chains from one sample sequenced in a study of shared clonotypes between healthy human individuals (TCRdb year 2020). The method was the immunoSEQ multiplex PCR assay. TCRdb retrieved this table from immuneACCESS and kept in-frame rearrangements only. Not all clones are present; in checked studies, unresolved V genes account for under half, and no reason is known for the remainder. Here the sample has approximately 250,000 clones; approximately 70% occur a single time. The top ten clones comprise around 10% of the sample. Sample: memory CD4+ T cells sorted from blood. Sample cell subset or site, as interpreted from the label and publication: CD45RA-negative fraction. Receptor source: a man aged 30-40 years in good health.

This clone has just a few counts. The chain has TRBV6-5 and TRBJ2-7; TRBD1 matches at 9 bases. V was clipped by 6 bases and J by 0 bases; unmatched bases: 6. The CDR3 has 15 residues. Germline loops: CDR1 MNHEY, CDR2 SVGAGI. The CDR3 is CASRKGQGFSYEQYF. For the CDR3, the DNA is TGTGCCAGCAGAAAAGGACAGGGGTTCTCCTACGAGCAGTACTTC.

The rearrangement uses TRBV18 and TRBJ2-3, with D possibly being TRBD2 (5 bases). Trimming cost V 0 bases and J 2 bases, with 15 bases left between them. Germline CDR1 and CDR2: KGHSH and LQKENI. The CDR3 runs to 17 residues. The CDR3 here is CASSPPSRGINTDTQYF. DNA of the CDR3: TGTGCCAGCTCACCACCGTCCCGGGGTATCAACACAGATACGCAGTATTTT.

This clone occurred once. The rearrangement joins TRBV14 to TRBJ2-5; 8 bases map to TRBD2. Germline assignment: CDR1 SGHDN and CDR2 FVKESK. V shed 1 base, J shed 5 bases, and the junction held 15 bases outside the gene matches. The CDR3 spans 18 residues. The CDR3 DNA follows: TGTGCCAGCAGCCAAGCGCAGCGGGAGCCAGGGCAGGGGGAGACCCAGTACTTC. Its translation is CASSQAQREPGQGETQYF.